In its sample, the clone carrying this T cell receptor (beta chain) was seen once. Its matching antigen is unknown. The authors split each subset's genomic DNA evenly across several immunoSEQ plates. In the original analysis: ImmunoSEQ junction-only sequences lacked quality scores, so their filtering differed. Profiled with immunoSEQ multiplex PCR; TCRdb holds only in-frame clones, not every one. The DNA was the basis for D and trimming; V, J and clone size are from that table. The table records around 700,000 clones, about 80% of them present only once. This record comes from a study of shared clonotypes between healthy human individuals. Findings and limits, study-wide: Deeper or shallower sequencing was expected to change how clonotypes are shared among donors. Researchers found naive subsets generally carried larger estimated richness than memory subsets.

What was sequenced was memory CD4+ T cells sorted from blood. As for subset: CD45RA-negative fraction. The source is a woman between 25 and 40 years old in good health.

In DNA, the CDR3 is TGCGCCAGCAGCTTGCGTCCGGGAAGCTCCTACAATGAGCAGTTCTTC. Translation gives CASSLRPGSSYNEQFF. V is TRBV5-1 and J is TRBJ2-1; D is perhaps TRBD2 (5 bases). This CDR3 is built from 16 residues. Trimming stripped 1 base from V and 0 bases from J, with 11 bases between. Germline V CDR1 and CDR2: SGHRS, YFSETQ.